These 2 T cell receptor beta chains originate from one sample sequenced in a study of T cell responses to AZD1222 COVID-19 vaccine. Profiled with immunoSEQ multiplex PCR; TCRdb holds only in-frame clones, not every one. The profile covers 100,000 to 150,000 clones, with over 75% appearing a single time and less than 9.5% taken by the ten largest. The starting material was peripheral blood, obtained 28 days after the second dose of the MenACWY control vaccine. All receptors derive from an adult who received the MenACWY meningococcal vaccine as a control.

CDR3: CASSEGGHEQFF. Here the CDR3 DNA reads TGTGCCAGCAGTGAGGGGGGGCATGAGCAGTTCTTC. The rearrangement joins TRBV2 to TRBJ2-1; a possible D gene is TRBD2 (7 bases). CDR1 is SNHLY, CDR2 FYNNEI, per germline. V was trimmed by 3 bases and J by 8 bases, leaving 8 bases between them. The CDR3 consists of 12 residues.

CDR3 protein: CASSLGPIEQFF. The DNA for the CDR3 is TGTGCCAGCAGCTTAGGGCCGATTGAGCAGTTCTTC. The chain uses TRBV11-1 and TRBJ2-1; D not resolved. Looked up from germline, CDR1 is SGHAT and CDR2 is FQDESV (reference sequence). Trimming took 1 base from V and 9 from J, leaving 7 bases between them. The CDR3 spans 12 residues.